This T cell receptor (beta chain) was recovered during a study of T cell clonotyping in hematopoietic cell transplantation. Turning to this clone: Its specificity is not known.

Study outcomes and limitations: Recipient TCR diversity dropped after transplant; expanded clonotypes rose from day 30 to 180.

Assay used: immunoSEQ multiplex PCR; TCRdb lists only in-frame clones, some missing. Counted here are about 15,000 clones, about 94% occurring once; the ten biggest clones make up roughly 4.5%. The sequence was collected from a male patient over 55 who had an allogeneic stem cell transplant from an unrelated donor, so the T cells may come from the graft donor. Some clones in this sample may be carry-over from other donors' samples. Sequenced here: PBMCs, sampled 30 days after allogeneic stem cell transplant.

CDR3 region: CASTRGYGYTF. CDR3 bases: TGTGCCAGCACCCGGGGCTATGGCTACACCTTC. The J gene is TRBJ1-2, the V gene TRBV6-1, with no clear D. V was pared by 7 bases and J by 4 bases, with 7 bases between. Germline CDR1 MNHNS, CDR2 SASEGT. CDR3 length: 11 amino acids.